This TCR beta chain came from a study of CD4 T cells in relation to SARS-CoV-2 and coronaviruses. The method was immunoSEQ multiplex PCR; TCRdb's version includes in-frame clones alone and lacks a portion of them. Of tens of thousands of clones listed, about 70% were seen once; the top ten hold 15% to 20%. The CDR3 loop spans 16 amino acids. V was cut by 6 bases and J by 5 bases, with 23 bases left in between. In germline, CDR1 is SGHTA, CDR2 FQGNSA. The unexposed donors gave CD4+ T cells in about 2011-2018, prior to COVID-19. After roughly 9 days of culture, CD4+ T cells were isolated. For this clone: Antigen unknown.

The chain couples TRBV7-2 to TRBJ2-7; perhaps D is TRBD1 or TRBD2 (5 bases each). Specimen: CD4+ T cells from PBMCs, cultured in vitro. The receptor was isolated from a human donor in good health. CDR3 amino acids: CASRIGVGVLYHEQYF. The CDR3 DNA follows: TGTGCCAGCAGAATCGGGGTGGGGGTTCTCTATCACGAGCAGTACTTC. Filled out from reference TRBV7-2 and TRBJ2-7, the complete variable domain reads GAGVSQSPSNKVTEKGKDVELRCDPISGHTALYWYRQSLGQGLEFLIYFQGNSAPDKSGLPSDRFSAERTGGSVSTLTIQRTQQEDSAVYLCASRIGVGVLYHEQYFGPGTRLTVT.